Each of the 27 T cell receptor beta chains below was sequenced from the same sample in a study of blood T cells in healthy people across ages. The use of a sample-barcoded 5' primer and a J-beta primer mix characterized a second PCR of roughly 7 to 11 cycles. Each CDR3 protein is one row after TCRdb ran MiXCR on the 5' RACE reads. The repertoire holds about 2 million distinct CDR3 sequences, around 50% seen once, with less than 2.5% in the top ten. Sample: blood. The receptors stem from a woman aged 35 to 49 in good health.

The CDR3 here is CSAGRNGAPWIQYF. The CDR3 DNA is TGCAGTGCTGGACGGAACGGGGCACCGTGGATTCAGTACTTC. The gene calls are TRBV20-1 and TRBJ2-7; D tentatively fits TRBD1 or TRBD2 (5 bases each). The CDR3 is 14 residues long. V shed 5 bases and J shed 10 bases, with 24 bases lying between them. Germline assignment: CDR1 DFQATT and CDR2 SNEGSKA (reference sequence).

This clonotype was observed once. The gene calls are TRBV7-2 and TRBJ2-5; D gene unclear. The CDR3 loop spans 14 amino acids. V gave up 5 bases and J gave up 4 bases, with 14 bases separating them. The germline CDR1 and CDR2 sequences are SGHTA and FQGNSA. The CDR3 bases are TGTGCCAGCAGCCCCCCCCCGCTGGCAGAGACCCAGTACTTC. It codes for CASSPPPLAETQYF.

Comment on this clonotype: A much bigger clone sits one base away, suggesting this may be a read error. The CDR3 loop reads CASLGGNYEQYF. The CDR3 DNA reads TGTGCCAGCTTAGGTGGGAACTACGAGCAGTACTTC. The gene calls are TRBV12-3 or TRBV12-4 and TRBJ2-7; the D is unclear. CDR3 size: 12 residues. Between the trimmed V and J ends, which lost 8 bases and 3 bases, there was a span of 11 bases.

This rearrangement joins TRBV2 to TRBJ2-5; D may be TRBD2 (5 bases). The V gene's germline CDR1 is SNHLY and CDR2 FYNNEI. Trimming left V 3 bases short and J 7 bases short, with 12 bases between. The CDR3 covers 13 residues. The CDR3 here is CASSDSRGGTQYF. CDR3 DNA: TGTGCCAGCAGTGATAGCCGGGGTGGGACCCAGTACTTC.

This clonotype was found a few times. The chain is built from TRBV12-3 or TRBV12-4 and TRBJ2-1; D is perhaps TRBD1 (5 bases). This CDR3 region has 14 residues. Trimming took 6 bases from V and 6 from J, leaving 15 bases between them. CDR3 residues: CASRISKGLNEQFF. CDR3 in DNA: TGTGCCAGCAGGATCTCGAAGGGGCTCAATGAGCAGTTCTTC.

V and J are TRBV20-1 and TRBJ2-4; D is possibly TRBD2 (6 bases). V was pared by 1 base and J by 0 bases, with 13 bases between. From germline, CDR1 is DFQATT and CDR2 SNEGSKA (reference sequence). CDR3 size: 16 residues. CDR3 sequence: CSARGFGGLAKNIQYF. The CDR3 DNA is TGCAGTGCTAGAGGATTTGGAGGGCTAGCCAAAAACATTCAGTACTTC.

This clonotype was seen only a few times. In DNA, the CDR3 is TGCAGTGCTAGCCCCGGGACTAGCGGGGGCAAGACCCAGTACTTC. This gives the protein CSASPGTSGGKTQYF. This chain connects TRBV20-1 to TRBJ2-5, with 14 positions matching TRBD2. There are 15 residues in the CDR3. Germline assignment: CDR1 DFQATT and CDR2 SNEGSKA (reference sequence). V gave up 3 bases and J gave up 6 bases; unmatched junction bases: 6.

V is TRBV7-2 and J is TRBJ2-7, with TRBD2 identical over 9 bases. Germline values: CDR1 SGHTA, CDR2 FQGNSA. The junction had 7 bases not matched to a gene; V was cut back by 5 bases and J by 2 bases. The CDR3 extends over 15 amino acids. CDR3 bases: TGTGCCAGCAGCGGTTGGACTAGCGTGGCCTACGAGCAGTACTTC. Translating it yields CASSGWTSVAYEQYF.

Notes on this clonotype: With a much larger clone just one base away, this may be a read error. The V call is TRBV7-2, the J call TRBJ2-4; 9 bases are shared with TRBD1. The DNA end is a closer match to TRBJ2-7, so the J assignment may be wrong. Germline V gene data show CDR1 as SGHTA and CDR2 as FQGNSA. The CDR3 runs to 15 residues. This CDR3 is CASSFTGTGPYEQYF. In nucleotides, the CDR3 is TGTGCCAGCAGCTTCACCGGGACAGGGCCATACGAGCAGTACTTC.

This clonotype was counted at least ten times. At one end, the junction sequence differs from germline, possibly due to a read error. V is TRBV5-1 and J is TRBJ2-5; D call uncertain. This CDR3 has 13 amino acids. Germline V CDR1 and CDR2: SGHRS, YFSETQ. CDR3 in amino acids: CASSLGPRETQYF. The CDR3 DNA sequence: TGTGCCAGCAGCTTAGGCCCGCGCGAGACCCAGTACTTC.

The V and J genes are TRBV11-2 and TRBJ2-1; 7 bases are a match to TRBD2. The CDR3 spans 17 residues. With V trimmed by 1 base and J by 5 bases, 11 bases remained unmatched. Germline assignment: CDR1 SGHAT and CDR2 FQNNGV. The CDR3 loop reads CASSLGQSVGGNNEQFF. The CDR3 nucleotides read TGTGCCAGCAGCTTAGGGCAGAGTGTGGGGGGGAACAATGAGCAGTTCTTC.

This clonotype showed up just a few times. The chain recombines TRBV12-3 or TRBV12-4 with TRBJ1-2; unclear D gene. This CDR3 spans 14 amino acids. The V and J ends lost 5 bases and 4 bases respectively, with 14 bases between them. The DNA for the CDR3 is TGTGCCAGCAGTACCCCCGGACGGGTCTATGGCTACACCTTC. It encodes CASSTPGRVYGYTF.

The rearrangement joins TRBV4-3 to TRBJ1-2; 10 nucleotides agree with TRBD1. The CDR3 contains 14 residues. The V segment lost 6 bases and the J segment 4 bases; nucleotides outside the gene matches: 5. Germline values: CDR1 LGHNA, CDR2 YSLEER. The CDR3 region is CASRPTGGGYGYTF. CDR3 nucleotides: TGCGCCAGCAGACCGACAGGGGGCGGCTATGGCTACACCTTC.

The genes are TRBV11-2 and TRBJ2-1, with D hard to call. CDR3 length equals 12 residues. Trimming shortened V by 5 bases and J by 7 bases, and 9 bases separated the two germline ends. CDR1 is SGHAT and CDR2 is FQNNGV in the germline V gene. The CDR3 region is CASSRRLNEQFF. The CDR3, as DNA: TGTGCCAGCAGCCGCCGGCTTAATGAGCAGTTCTTC.

V usage is TRBV7-2 and J usage is TRBJ2-3; D is tentatively TRBD1 or TRBD2 (5 bases each). The V end was cut by 5 bases, the J end by 8 bases, with 11 bases between. There are 12 residues in the CDR3. Germline CDR1 reads SGHTA; CDR2 reads FQGNSA. CDR3 sequence: CASSPEGRTQYF. In nucleotides, the CDR3 is TGTGCCAGCAGCCCCGAGGGGCGTACGCAGTATTTT.

This sequence joins TRBV6-4 and TRBJ2-3, with D uncertain. Looked up from germline, CDR1 is MRHNA and CDR2 is SNTAGT. The CDR3 contains 14 residues. V shed 6 bases and J shed 0 bases, with 10 bases lying between them. This CDR3 is CASRSVPSTDTQYF. CDR3 coding DNA: TGTGCCAGCAGGAGCGTACCTAGCACAGATACGCAGTATTTT.

This sequence joins TRBV20-1 and TRBJ1-2; 8 bases fit TRBD1. Looked up from germline, CDR1 is DFQATT and CDR2 is SNEGSKA (reference sequence). The CDR3 sequence is 15 residues long. Trimming cost V 4 bases and J 5 bases; bases outside gene matches: 12. The CDR3 DNA reads as TGCAGTGCTATAGGTGATCGGGACAGGTTTTATGGCTACACCTTC. Amino acids: CSAIGDRDRFYGYTF.

V usage is TRBV4-3 and J usage is TRBJ2-4; 9 bases fit TRBD1. In germline, CDR1 is LGHNA, CDR2 YSLEER. Trimming cost V 0 bases and J 11 bases; bases outside gene matches: 11. This CDR3 has 16 amino acids. The CDR3: CASSQDRDRVASVQYF. DNA for the CDR3: TGCGCCAGCAGCCAAGATCGGGACAGGGTCGCATCAGTTCAGTACTTC.

The chain uses TRBV9 and TRBJ2-5, with TRBD2 matching over 7 bases. There are 17 residues in the CDR3. Per the germline V gene, CDR1 is SGDLS and CDR2 is YYNGEE. V trimming: 2 bases; J trimming: 5 bases; junction bases outside the gene matches: 15. DNA for the CDR3: TGTGCCAGCAGCGTCCACATTGAATCGGCGGGGGTTGAGACCCAGTACTTC. The encoded protein is CASSVHIESAGVETQYF.

This chain joins TRBV21-1 and TRBJ1-5; TRBD1 was called by the table and not checked on the DNA. TRBV21-1 is labeled a pseudogene. CDR3 length: 16 amino acids. CDR3 region: CASSKRPGQSRQPQHF. CDR3 sequence (DNA): TGTGCCAGCAGCAAAAGGCCGGGACAGTCGAGGCAGCCCCAGCATTTT.

In its sample, this clonotype was seen a few times. The CDR3 sequence: CASSRQGGGGNEQFF. CDR3 nucleotides: TGCGCCAGCAGCAGACAGGGCGGCGGGGGGAATGAGCAGTTCTTC. V and J are TRBV5-1 and TRBJ2-1; possibly TRBD2 for D (8 bases). Germline assignment: CDR1 SGHRS and CDR2 YFSETQ. V lost 4 bases, J lost 7 bases, and 18 bases lay in between. The CDR3 is 15 residues long.

The genes are TRBV20-1 and TRBJ2-3, with D perhaps TRBD1 (5 bases). V shed 5 bases and J shed 2 bases, with 17 bases lying between them. Germline V CDR1 and CDR2: DFQATT, SNEGSKA (reference sequence). The CDR3 runs 15 residues. The CDR3 DNA sequence: TGCAGTGCTGATCAGGGCCGCCTCTACACAGATACGCAGTATTTT. Translation gives CSADQGRLYTDTQYF.

As concerns this clonotype: The germline gene is not matched at one end of the junction; a read error may be the cause. The V gene is TRBV24-1, the J gene TRBJ2-3; 10 nucleotides align to TRBD1. There are 16 residues in the CDR3. Germline V gene data show CDR1 as KGHDR and CDR2 as SFDVKD. The CDR3 loop reads CAASDPGQGRADMQYF. The CDR3 DNA is TGTGCCGCCAGTGACCCGGGACAGGGGAGAGCAGATATGCAGTATTTT.

The rearrangement links TRBV20-1 to TRBJ2-3; D unclear. This CDR3 has 15 residues. V was pared by 4 bases and J by 1 base, with 15 bases between. In germline, CDR1 is DFQATT, CDR2 SNEGSKA (reference sequence). The CDR3 DNA follows: TGCAGTGCTACCGGGCGTACGGATCGCACAGATACGCAGTATTTT. Residues: CSATGRTDRTDTQYF.

The chain uses TRBV29-1 and TRBJ2-7; 10 bases line up with TRBD1. Germline V lookup: CDR1 SQVTM, CDR2 ANQGSEA. CDR3 length: 16 residues. J lost 1 base, V lost 3 bases, and 9 bases had no gene match. The CDR3 DNA sequence: TGCAGCGTTGAGCGCCGGGACAGGGGAAAATCCTACGAGCAGTACTTC. Protein product: CSVERRDRGKSYEQYF.

This chain uses TRBV20-1 with TRBJ2-4; 7 nucleotides agree with TRBD1. CDR1 is DFQATT, CDR2 SNEGSKA, per germline (reference sequence). The CDR3 has 13 amino acids. The V gene end was trimmed by 5 bases and the J gene end by 0 bases; junction bases not matched to a gene: 1. The CDR3 DNA is TGCAGTGCTGACAGGGCAGCCAAAAACATTCAGTACTTC. Its protein product is CSADRAAKNIQYF.

The genes are TRBV4-1 and TRBJ2-1, with D possibly matching TRBD1 (5 bases). V shed 0 bases and J shed 4 bases, with 10 bases lying between them. Germline CDR1 reads MGHRA; CDR2 reads YSYEKL. This CDR3 contains 15 residues. CDR3 region: CASSQEKGLYNEQFF. The CDR3 bases are TGCGCCAGCAGCCAAGAGAAGGGGCTTTACAATGAGCAGTTCTTC.